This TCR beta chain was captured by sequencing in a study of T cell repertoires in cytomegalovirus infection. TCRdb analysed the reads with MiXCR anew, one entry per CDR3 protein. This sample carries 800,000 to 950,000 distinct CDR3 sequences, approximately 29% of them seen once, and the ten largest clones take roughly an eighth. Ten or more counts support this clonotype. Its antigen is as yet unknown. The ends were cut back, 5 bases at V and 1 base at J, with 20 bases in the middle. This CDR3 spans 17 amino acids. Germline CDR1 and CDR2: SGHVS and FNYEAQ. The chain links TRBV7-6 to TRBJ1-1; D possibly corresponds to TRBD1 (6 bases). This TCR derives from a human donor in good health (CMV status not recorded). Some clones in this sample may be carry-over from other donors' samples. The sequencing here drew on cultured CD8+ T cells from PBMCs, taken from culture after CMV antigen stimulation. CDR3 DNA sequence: TGTGCCAGCAGCATTAGGGAAATGGGGGGCCAGAACACTGAAGCTTTCTTT. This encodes CASSIREMGGQNTEAFF.